This is a list of T cell receptor beta chains from one sample in a study of shared clonotypes between healthy human individuals. Assay: immunoSEQ multiplex PCR; the TCRdb copy retains only in-frame clones and omits some. Of around 2.5 million clones detected, 80% to 95% appear once; the ten largest clones hold about 0.34%. Sequenced: naive CD4+ T cells from PBMCs. Receptors were obtained from a man between 18 and 29 years old in good health. Some clones in this sample may be carry-over from other donors' samples. Each CDR3 is given with its conserved first and last residue. D genes are given only for firm matches. Rows give clone size only sometimes, using once, few, many, or a class for an expanded clone.

J	size	V	length	D	DNA	CDR3
TRBJ2-5	few	TRBV7-9	13	NA	TGTGCCAGCAGCGGGAGATCCCAAGAGACCCAGTACTTC	CASSGRSQETQYF
TRBJ2-7	NA	TRBV2	14	NA	TGTGCCAGCAGTGAAAGGTTAGCAACAGGCGAGCAGTACTTC	CASSERLATGEQYF
TRBJ1-2	NA	TRBV5-4	15	NA	TGTGCCAGCAGCTTGGTGTCCAGAGGGGACTATGGCTACACCTTC	CASSLVSRGDYGYTF
TRBJ1-1	few	TRBV28	11	NA	TGTGCCAGCAGTTTACTAGGAGAAGCTTTCTTT	CASSLLGEAFF
TRBJ2-7	NA	TRBV5-5	19	TRBD2	TGTGCCAGCAGTCCCATGGGGCTAGCGGGATCGGCCGGTCCCTACGAGCAGTACTTC	CASSPMGLAGSAGPYEQYF
TRBJ2-1	NA	TRBV6-1	14	TRBD1	TGTGCCAGCAGAGCCGGGACAGGGGGTAATGAGCAGTTCTTC	CASRAGTGGNEQFF
TRBJ2-7	NA	TRBV4-1	15	NA	TGCGCCAGCAGCCAAGTTGAGGCTAAAGGACGCGAGCAGTACTTC	CASSQVEAKGREQYF
TRBJ2-7	NA	TRBV7-8	15	NA	TGTGCCAGCAGCTTAGACAGGGCCACTACCTACGAGCAGTACTTC	CASSLDRATTYEQYF
TRBJ2-1	NA	TRBV5-1	16	NA	TGCGCCAGCAGCCGAGGGGACACCTCAAATGGCAATGAGCAGTTCTTC	CASSRGDTSNGNEQFF
TRBJ2-1	NA	TRBV7-2	13	NA	TGTGCCAGCAGCTTATTTGTCTTGGGTGAGCAGTTCTTC	CASSLFVLGEQFF
TRBJ2-1	NA	TRBV28	18	TRBD2	TGTGCCAGCAGTTTATCCCCCCCCGGACTAGCGGGGAACAATGAGCAGTTCTTC	CASSLSPPGLAGNNEQFF
TRBJ1-2	NA	TRBV18	16	NA	TGTGCCAGCTCACCAGGCGGAACAGACCCTAACTATGGCTACACCTTC	CASSPGGTDPNYGYTF
TRBJ1-4	NA	TRBV14	15	TRBD1	TGTGCCAGCAGTCAGCACCGGGACAGGGATGAAAAACTGTTTTTT	CASSQHRDRDEKLFF
TRBJ2-1	NA	TRBV7-9	15	NA	TGTGCCAGCCAGGGCTCGCGGAACTCCTACAATGAGCAGTTCTTC	CASQGSRNSYNEQFF
TRBJ2-1	NA	TRBV28	16	TRBD1	TGTGCCAGCAGTTTACGGACAGGGGCAATAGACAATGAGCAGTTCTTC	CASSLRTGAIDNEQFF
TRBJ2-2	NA	TRBV5-1	15	TRBD2	TGCGCCAGCAGCATGGGACTAGCCTCGATCGGGGAGCTGTTTTTT	CASSMGLASIGELFF
TRBJ2-7	once	TRBV5-1	14	NA	TGCGCCAGCAGCTTGGGCGGAGGGTCCTACGAGCAGTACTTC	CASSLGGGSYEQYF
TRBJ1-1	NA	TRBV7-3	17	NA	TGTGCCAGCAGCTTAGGAGGCTTTCAGACCCTGAACACTGAAGCTTTCTTT	CASSLGGFQTLNTEAFF
TRBJ2-6	NA	TRBV6-1	14	NA	TGTGCCAGCAGTGAGGGGGCTGGGGCCAACGTCCTGACTTTC	CASSEGAGANVLTF
TRBJ2-1	NA	TRBV5-6	17	NA	TGTGCCAGCAGCTCAGCCGGGACATTGGGCTCCTACAATGAGCAGTTCTTC	CASSSAGTLGSYNEQFF
TRBJ1-1	NA	TRBV7-3	13	NA	TGTGCCAGCAGCGCCACAGCGAACACTGAAGCTTTCTTT	CASSATANTEAFF
TRBJ2-4	NA	TRBV27	15	TRBD1	TGTGCCAGCAGTTTAACGTGGACAGGGACAAACATTCAGTACTTC	CASSLTWTGTNIQYF
TRBJ2-7	NA	TRBV11-2	14	NA	TGTGCCAGCAGCTTAGAGCTCGGGGCGGCCGAGCAGTACTTC	CASSLELGAAEQYF
TRBJ2-7	NA	TRBV15	13	NA	TGTGCCACCAGCAGAGATCAACACTACGAGCAGTACTTC	CATSRDQHYEQYF
TRBJ2-1	NA	TRBV25-1	17	NA	TGTGCCAGCAGTTCCCTTTCGGGGGAACGCTCCTACAATGAGCAGTTCTTC	CASSSLSGERSYNEQFF
TRBJ1-1	NA	TRBV28	12	NA	TGTGCCAGCAGTTTACCCCACACTGAAGCTTTCTTT	CASSLPHTEAFF
TRBJ1-5	NA	TRBV5-1	15	NA	TGCGCCAGCAGCTTGCAACCAGACAGCAATCAGCCCCAGCATTTT	CASSLQPDSNQPQHF
TRBJ1-2	once	TRBV7-2	15	NA	TGTGCCAGCAGCGAACACCAGGGACGCCTATATGGCTACACCTTC	CASSEHQGRLYGYTF
TRBJ2-1	NA	TRBV18	15	TRBD2	TGTGCCAGCTCACCCGGAGTAGCGGGGGACAATGAGCAGTTCTTC	CASSPGVAGDNEQFF
TRBJ2-7	NA	TRBV7-3	15	TRBD1	TGTGCCAGCAGCTTAGGGGACAGGAGCTCCTACGAGCAGTACTTC	CASSLGDRSSYEQYF
TRBJ1-2	NA	TRBV30	12	NA	TGTGCCTGGAGTGTATCGGGGGTCGGCTACACCTTC	CAWSVSGVGYTF
TRBJ2-7	few	TRBV30	14	NA	TGTGCCTGGAGTGTTGGCAGGCTACAGGGCGAGCAGTACTTC	CAWSVGRLQGEQYF
TRBJ1-5	NA	TRBV28	13	NA	TGTGCCAGCAGACCGGGCTCTTACCAGCCCCAGCATTTT	CASRPGSYQPQHF
TRBJ1-4	NA	TRBV5-1	15	NA	TGCGCCAGCAGGGCCAGCGGGCAGGGAAATGAAAAACTGTTTTTT	CASRASGQGNEKLFF